This entry concerns a single T cell receptor beta chain. Its antigen is undetermined. The data are from a study of cytomegalovirus exposure and HLA in healthy donors. Looking at the study overall: Among about 179 million T cells, an earlier analysis found roughly 100 million unique TCR beta sequences. Findings and limits, study-wide: No immune exposure information besides CMV serostatus was available. An analysis that came later showed most CMV-associated TCR beta chains appearing HLA-restricted. The authors later found HLA-associated TCR beta chains more clonally expanded than equally common others.

In the PCR, 60 Vbeta and 13 Jbeta primers were used. Only in-frame clones appear in the TCRdb table, and some are missing; sequencing was by immunoSEQ multiplex PCR. This table holds 100,000 to 150,000 clones, 73% found once. Deletions cut 4 bases from V and 6 bases from J, with 15 bases between. The CDR3 runs to 14 residues. CDR1 MNHEY and CDR2 SMNVEV come from the germline V gene (reference sequence). This receptor was taken from a man aged 55 to 70 in good health and CMV-seropositive. The sequenced sample consisted of PBMCs. The V call is TRBV27, the J call TRBJ2-5, with a possible D match to TRBD2 (6 bases). The CDR3 reads CASSSFFGGKTQYF. CDR3 nucleotide sequence: TGTGCCAGCAGTTCATTCTTTGGGGGGAAGACCCAGTACTTC.